This T cell receptor beta chain was observed in a study of T cell repertoires in cytomegalovirus infection. Study summary: Public TCR beta signatures marked donors with CMV infection and the matching HLA.

One entry per CDR3 protein, called by TCRdb with MiXCR from the reads. The sample gives 750,000 to 950,000 distinct CDR3 sequences, under 35% of which show up once; under 15% is in the top ten. Concerning this clonotype itself: What it binds is not known.

Germline V lookup: CDR1 KGHSH, CDR2 LQKENI. V dropped 3 bases and J dropped 5 bases, with 14 bases sitting between them. The CDR3 loop spans 15 amino acids. The study's findings and limits: CMV-specific TCR beta clonotypes restricted by HLA-C were the ones dominating the ex vivo response.

The receptor was isolated from a human donor in good health (CMV status not recorded). Some clones in this sample may be carry-over from other donors' samples. Sequenced here: cultured CD8+ T cells from PBMCs, sampled from culture after CMV antigen stimulation. The rearrangement uses TRBV18 and TRBJ2-1, with a weak D call TRBD2 (6 bases). The CDR3 sequence is CASSPPGTQNNEQFF. The CDR3 nucleotides read TGTGCCAGCTCACCTCCCGGGACTCAAAACAATGAGCAGTTCTTC.